The entry that follows covers one TCR beta chain sequence. What it binds is unknown. Germline V CDR1 and CDR2: LNHDA, SQIVND (reference sequence). The junction had 5 bases not matched to a gene; V was cut back by 7 bases and J by 5 bases. CDR3 size: 13 residues. Sequencing used immunoSEQ multiplex PCR; TCRdb keeps in-frame clones, though not all of them. In the table there are about 92,000 clones, around nine tenths of which are singletons. This specimen comes from a study of graft-versus-host responses after intestinal transplantation. Study information: Recipients uniformly received anti-thymocyte globulin induction, followed by tacrolimus and steroids for around 3 years.

Study-wide results and caveats: Recipient marrow contained GvH clones, some of which appeared first in ileum or blood.

The TCR sequence derives from a human donor who received an intestinal transplant. The chain is built from TRBV19 and TRBJ2-7; 10 nucleotides align to TRBD1. The sequencing used unstimulated CD8+ T cells sorted from spleen or lymph node cells, collected before intestinal transplant. CDR3 sequence: CASTKGQGDEQYF. DNA of the CDR3: TGTGCCAGTACTAAAGGACAGGGGGACGAGCAGTACTTC.